This T cell receptor (beta chain) emerged from a study of blood T cell repertoires in COVID-19. Study details: Spain, Italy and the United States supplied samples that represented acute and convalescent COVID-19.

The Seattle site enrolled patients during active infection and followed them longitudinally. The CDR3 covers 14 residues. Germline CDR1 reads SGHRS; CDR2 reads YFSETQ. The germline V and J ends were trimmed by 1 base and 4 bases, with 12 bases remaining between them. Sequencing was performed with immunoSEQ multiplex PCR; in TCRdb, only in-frame clones are kept and a portion is missing. The sample comprises fewer than 450,000 clones, roughly 90% of which are singletons, and 6% to 8.5% rests with the top ten. This TCR was sampled from a woman in her sixties or seventies with COVID-19, enrolled during active disease. V gene TRBV5-1 combines with J gene TRBJ2-7, with D maybe TRBD1 (6 bases). Sequencing was performed on peripheral blood. The CDR3 sequence is CASSLNRDEYEQYF. For the CDR3, the DNA is TGCGCCAGCAGCTTGAACAGGGACGAGTACGAGCAGTACTTC.